This is a list of T cell receptor beta chains from one sample in a study of T cells in Graves' hyperthyroidism and ophthalmopathy. A single record per CDR3 protein comes from TCRdb applying MiXCR to the multiplex PCR reads. The sample lists over 300,000 distinct CDR3 sequences, about 15% seen once, with roughly 9.6% in the top ten. Sequenced input: blood. The receptors here all came from a woman in her sixties or seventies with Graves' hyperthyroidism. CDR3s include the opening cysteine and the closing phenylalanine or tryptophan. D genes are given only for firm matches. Some rows mark clone size as missing; the rest say once, few, many or name a class of expanded clone.

few	TRBV2	TRBJ2-2	NA	18	CASSGHPGGSVNTGELFF	TGCGCCAGCAGTGGCCATCCCGGGGGATCCGTGAACACCGGGGAGCTGTTTTTT
NA	TRBV15	TRBJ2-7	NA	14	CASSPGRTNYEQYF	TGTGCCAGCAGCCCGGGACGGACGAACTACGAGCAGTACTTC
many	TRBV30	TRBJ1-1	NA	13	CAWREGVWTEAFF	TGTGCCTGGAGGGAGGGAGTGTGGACTGAAGCTTTCTTT
many	TRBV18	TRBJ2-2	NA	13	CASSPRDTGELFF	TGTGCCAGCTCACCACGGGATACCGGGGAGCTGTTTTTT
NA	TRBV7-2	TRBJ1-2	NA	13	CASSGRGGYGYTF	TGTGCCAGCAGCGGCCGGGGGGGCTATGGCTACACCTTC
few	TRBV5-4	TRBJ2-2	TRBD2	16	CASSSLTGTSGNGLFF	TGTGCCAGCAGCTCCTTGACCGGGACTAGCGGGAATGGGCTGTTTTTT
NA	TRBV28	TRBJ1-6	TRBD1	14	CAMKRGQRDSPLHF	TGTGCCATGAAGAGGGGGCAGCGGGATTCACCCCTCCACTTT
many	TRBV6-1	TRBJ2-1	TRBD1	15	CASSSTGGSDNEQFF	TGTGCCAGCTCCTCAACAGGGGGCTCGGACAATGAGCAGTTCTTC
many	TRBV11-2	TRBJ2-1	NA	16	CASSFRPDRSYNEQFF	TGTGCCAGCAGCTTTCGGCCGGACCGATCCTACAATGAGCAGTTCTTC
few	TRBV15	TRBJ2-4	TRBD2	19	CATSRDFSMAGAAKNIQYF	TGTGCCACCAGCAGAGATTTTTCTATGGCGGGAGCGGCCAAAAACATTCAGTACTTC
few	TRBV6-1	TRBJ1-5	NA	15	CASRRAWTANQPQHF	TGTGCCAGCAGACGGGCTTGGACAGCTAATCAGCCCCAGCATTTT
NA	TRBV5-1	TRBJ1-1	NA	14	CASSRDGLNTEAFF	TGCGCCAGCAGCAGGGACGGCCTGAACACTGAAGCTTTCTTT
many	TRBV28	TRBJ2-7	NA	15	CASSEGLGGFYEQYF	TGTGCCAGCAGCGAGGGACTCGGAGGGTTCTACGAGCAGTACTTC